A selection of T cell receptor beta chains follows, all from one sample in a study of blood T cell repertoires in COVID-19. Libraries were prepared by immunoSEQ multiplex PCR; TCRdb keeps only in-frame clonotypes and omits some of them. The sample carries 150,000 to 200,000 clones, 65% to 90% recorded once. What was sequenced was peripheral blood. The receptors come from a man between 50 and 59 years old with active or convalescent COVID-19. CDR3s include the opening cysteine and the closing phenylalanine or tryptophan. A D gene is named only where the DNA matches it firmly. Clone size is shown for a subset of rows, as once, few, many or a class of expanded clone.

>TRBJ1-1|TRBV5-4|NA|TRBD1
TGTGCCAGCAGCCCTACCCCGGGACAGAGGAACACTGAAGCTTTCTTT
CASSPTPGQRNTEAFF
>TRBJ2-2|TRBV11-3|NA|NA
TGTGCCAGCAGCTCTATTGTGGAGCTGTTTTTT
CASSSIVELFF
>TRBJ2-5|TRBV13|NA|TRBD1
TGTGCCAGCAGCTTAAGGGACAGCAGAGAGACCCAGTACTTC
CASSLRDSRETQYF
>TRBJ1-4|TRBV7-9|once|TRBD1
TGTGCCAGCAGCATAGAGTGGACAGGGAGTGAAAAACTGTTTTTT
CASSIEWTGSEKLFF
>TRBJ1-2|TRBV30|once|NA
TGTGCCTGGAGGGTAACTGGACAGTCGGGCTTAGGCTACACCTTC
CAWRVTGQSGLGYTF
>TRBJ2-4|TRBV7-2|NA|TRBD2
TGTGCCAGCAGCTCCAGCGGGGGGGTTAACGCCAAAAACATTCAGTACTTC
CASSSSGGVNAKNIQYF
>TRBJ2-7|TRBV27|NA|TRBD1
TGTGCCAGCAGTTTTCGACAGGGGATAAACTACGAGCAGTACTTC
CASSFRQGINYEQYF
>TRBJ1-2|TRBV3-1/TRBV3-2|few|TRBD1
TGTGCCAGCAGCAGTGGGACAGACTATGGCTACACCTTC
CASSSGTDYGYTF
>TRBJ2-7|TRBV14|NA|NA
TGTGCCAGCAGCCAACCCCCGAGGCACGAGCAGTACTTC
CASSQPPRHEQYF
>TRBJ2-5|TRBV11-2|NA|NA
TGTGCCAGCAGCTTAGGTGTAGACCAAGAGACCCAGTACTTC
CASSLGVDQETQYF
>TRBJ1-5|TRBV11-1|NA|NA
TGTGCCAGCAGCTTAGGGGCGGGACGGCCCCAGCATTTT
CASSLGAGRPQHF
>TRBJ1-2|TRBV6-5|NA|NA
TGTGCCAGCAGTTACTCTGGCAGGGTCAACGGCTACACCTTC
CASSYSGRVNGYTF
>TRBJ2-7|TRBV4-1|NA|NA
TGCGCCAGCAGCCAAGGGGGATGGACTGGCGAGCAGTACTTC
CASSQGGWTGEQYF
>TRBJ2-5|TRBV18|NA|TRBD2
TGTGCCAGCCCCCCTAGCGGGGGGCCTCCGGAGACCCAGTACTTC
CASPPSGGPPETQYF
>TRBJ2-7|TRBV7-2|NA|NA
TGTGCCAGCAGCTTAGCGGCCCAGGTCGGATCCTACGAGCAGTACTTC
CASSLAAQVGSYEQYF
>TRBJ2-1|TRBV6-4|NA|NA
TGTGCCAGCGGTCTCACCCCGCTAGATGAGCAGTTCTTC
CASGLTPLDEQFF
>TRBJ2-2|TRBV4-1|NA|TRBD2
TGCGCCAGCAGCCAGATACATCTAGCGGGAGCGAACACCGGGGAGCTGTTTTTT
CASSQIHLAGANTGELFF
>TRBJ1-1|TRBV6-5|NA|NA
TGTGCCAGCAGACAGCTTGATGAAGCTTTCTTT
CASRQLDEAFF
>TRBJ1-4|TRBV4-3|NA|TRBD1
TGCGCCAGCAGCCAAGAGAAGGGGGCGAAGGTAAATGAAAAACTGTTTTTT
CASSQEKGAKVNEKLFF
>TRBJ2-5|TRBV10-3|few|NA
TGTGCCATCAGTGAGTCGAAATCGGGAGAGACCCAGTACTTC
CAISESKSGETQYF
>TRBJ1-1|TRBV5-1|NA|NA
TGCGCCAGCAGCTTGTCGCCCCAGAAAAACACTGAAGCTTTCTTT
CASSLSPQKNTEAFF
>TRBJ2-2|TRBV30|NA|NA
TGTGCCTTCTACGGGACTCCGAATACCGGGGAGCTGTTTTTT
CAFYGTPNTGELFF
>TRBJ2-2|TRBV21-1|NA|NA
TGTGCCAGCAGCAATGACAGGGGACAAGCGAACACCGGGGAGCTGTTTTTT
CASSNDRGQANTGELFF
>TRBJ2-5|TRBV7-2|NA|TRBD1
TGTGCCAGCAGCCTAGGGACAGGGGGTGAGACCCAGTACTTC
CASSLGTGGETQYF
>TRBJ2-4|TRBV4-3|NA|NA
TGCGCCAGCAGCCAAGACTACAGAAACATTCAGTACTTC
CASSQDYRNIQYF
>TRBJ2-4|TRBV7-3|once|TRBD2
TGTGCCAGCAGCTTAAGCCAGGCGGGGGACATTCAGTACTTC
CASSLSQAGDIQYF
>TRBJ1-3|TRBV6-5|once|TRBD1
TGTGCCAGCAGGTCACAGGGGACCTCTGGAAACACCATATATTTT
CASRSQGTSGNTIYF
>TRBJ1-4|TRBV4-1|NA|TRBD1
TGCGCCAGCAGCGGGGGGGACAGGGGCGGAAGTTGGGAAAAACTGTTTTTT
CASSGGDRGGSWEKLFF
>TRBJ2-1|TRBV23-1|NA|TRBD1
TGCGCCAGCAGTCACCCCGGGGACAGCAATGAGCAGTTCTTC
CASSHPGDSNEQFF
>TRBJ2-3|TRBV2|NA|NA
TGTGCCAGCAGCCTACTACCTTCTAGCACAGATACGCAGTATTTT
CASSLLPSSTDTQYF
>TRBJ2-1|TRBV7-2|NA|NA
TGTGCCAGCAGCTCAGGTGGGGGGTTTGAGCAGTTCTTC
CASSSGGGFEQFF
>TRBJ1-1|TRBV2|NA|NA
TGTGCCAGCAACGCCAGGGTGGAGAGTATTGAAGCTTTCTTT
CASNARVESIEAFF
>TRBJ2-1|TRBV11-3|few|NA
TGTGCCAGCAGCTTTAACTCCTACAATGAGCAGTTCTTC
CASSFNSYNEQFF
>TRBJ1-3|TRBV6-5|NA|NA
TGTGCCAGCAGATCCCCCGGCTCTGGAAACACCATATATTTT
CASRSPGSGNTIYF
>TRBJ2-1|TRBV19|NA|TRBD1
TGTGCCAGTAGTATAGATGACAGGGGCGACTTATTGCAGTTCTTC
CASSIDDRGDLLQFF